Below are 10 T cell receptor beta chains sequenced from a single sample in a study of T cell repertoires in cytomegalovirus infection. Their antigen targets remain unknown. TCRdb itself ran the reads through MiXCR, one entry per CDR3 protein. The sample includes 570,000 or so distinct CDR3 sequences, 35% to 50% of them seen just once. The material sequenced was cultured PBMCs, taken from culture after CMV antigen stimulation. Every receptor here comes from a human donor in good health (CMV status not recorded). Some clones in this sample may be carry-over from other donors' samples.

This clonotype was detected a few times. The CDR3 DNA sequence: TGTGCCAGCAGTGAGCAGGGCGGGTATAATTCACCCCTCCACTTT. Its protein product is CASSEQGGYNSPLHF. The chain has TRBV12-3 or TRBV12-4 and TRBJ1-6; tentatively, D is TRBD1 (5 bases). The CDR3 length is 15 residues. V lost 5 bases and J 4 bases, leaving 12 bases between the germline ends.

This clonotype has only a few counts. The chain joins TRBV20-1 to TRBJ2-4; tentatively, D is TRBD2 (6 bases). The V gene lost 4 bases and the J gene lost 8 bases, with 21 bases spanning the gap. Germline-derived CDR1 and CDR2 are DFQATT and SNEGSKA (reference sequence). The CDR3 totals 15 residues. The CDR3: CSAIKTSTSLDIQYF. DNA of the CDR3: TGCAGTGCTATCAAGACCTCGACTAGTCTGGACATTCAGTACTTC.

The J gene is TRBJ2-5, the V gene TRBV5-5; D is ambiguous. V shed 5 bases and J shed 5 bases, with 10 bases lying between them. This CDR3 region has 12 residues. Germline CDR1 and CDR2: SGHKS and YYEKEE (reference sequence). The CDR3 sequence: CASRRVGETQYF. The CDR3 DNA follows: TGTGCCAGCAGGCGTGTCGGGGAGACCCAGTACTTC. Complete variable domain (other parts from reference TRBV5-5 and TRBJ2-5): DAGVTQSPTHLIKTRGQQVTLRCSPISGHKSVSWYQQVLGQGPQFIFQYYEKEERGRGNFPDRFSARQFPNYSSELNVNALLLGDSALYLCASRRVGETQYFGPGTRLLVL.

The chain employs TRBV2 and TRBJ2-1; D is ambiguous. The CDR3 has 14 amino acids. V lost 4 bases, J lost 0 bases, and 7 bases lay in between. CDR1 SNHLY and CDR2 FYNNEI come from the germline V gene. The CDR3 here is CASSVRSSYNEQFF. Written as DNA, the CDR3 is TGTGCCAGCAGTGTTAGAAGCTCCTACAATGAGCAGTTCTTC.

This clonotype was seen a handful of times. The chain links TRBV10-3 to TRBJ2-6; tentatively, D is TRBD2 (5 bases). The germline V gene encodes CDR1 ENHRY and CDR2 SYGVKD. V was shortened by 0 bases and J by 2 bases, with 14 bases between the two germline ends. The CDR3 runs to 18 residues. In DNA form, the CDR3 reads TGTGCCATCAGTGAGTCAGGACTGCGTGCGCCTGGGGCCAACGTCCTGACTTTC. Its protein is CAISESGLRAPGANVLTF.

This clonotype was found a few times. In DNA, the CDR3 is TGTGCCAGCAGCGCAAGTGGGGGTTTGGACCTCCACTTT. Protein product: CASSASGGLDLHF. The chain carries TRBV7-9 and TRBJ1-6; a possible D gene is TRBD1 (5 bases). CDR3 length: 13 residues. Germline CDR1 reads SEHNR; CDR2 reads FQNEAQ (reference sequence). The germline V and J ends were trimmed by 5 bases and 15 bases, with 17 bases remaining between them.

The V call is TRBV28, the J call TRBJ2-5; D gene ambiguous. Germline V CDR1 and CDR2: MDHEN, SYDVKM. CDR3 length equals 15 residues. V was shortened by 6 bases and J by 4 bases, with 18 bases between the two germline ends. The CDR3 region has the DNA TGTGCCAGCAGCCGTACCGCCCGACTTCGAGAGACCCAGTACTTC. It encodes CASSRTARLRETQYF. The complete variable domain, with remaining parts taken from reference TRBV28 and TRBJ2-5, reads DVKVTQSSRYLVKRTGEKVFLECVQDMDHENMFWYRQDPGLGLRLIYFSYDVKMKEKGDIPEGYSVSREKKERFSLILESASTNQTSMYLCASSRTARLRETQYFGPGTRLLVL.

The chain combines TRBV20-1 with TRBJ1-2; 8 bases match TRBD1. J was trimmed by 8 bases and V by 5 bases; bases with no gene match: 13. The CDR3 has 14 residues. From germline, CDR1 is DFQATT and CDR2 SNEGSKA (reference sequence). The CDR3 here is CSADPSDRASGYTF. The DNA of the CDR3 is TGCAGTGCTGACCCCTCGGACAGGGCAAGCGGCTACACCTTC.

This clonotype showed up just a few times. V usage is TRBV7-2 and J usage is TRBJ2-3; 10 bases agree with TRBD1. The trim removed 5 bases at V and 7 bases at J, leaving 6 bases unmatched. CDR1 and CDR2 from the germline V gene are SGHTA and FQGNSA. The CDR3 loop spans 14 amino acids. The CDR3, as DNA: TGTGCCAGCAGCCAAGACAGGGGGCAATATACGCAGTATTTT. This translates into CASSQDRGQYTQYF.

The chain joins TRBV12-3 or TRBV12-4 to TRBJ2-5; D is possibly TRBD1 (5 bases). V lost 6 bases and J 5 bases, leaving 19 bases between the germline ends. The CDR3 is made up of 15 amino acids. CDR3 DNA sequence: TGTGCCAGCAGCCTACCAGGGTTGACCGGTGAGACCCAGTACTTC. It specifies CASSLPGLTGETQYF.